Listed below are T cell receptor beta chains from one sample, sequenced in a study of T cells in Graves' hyperthyroidism and ophthalmopathy. TCRdb redid the calling of the multiplex PCR reads with MiXCR, one entry per CDR3 protein. The sample shows 450,000 to 650,000 distinct CDR3 sequences, 17% of them seen only once. Sequenced sample: blood. The receptors originated from a woman aged 18-29 years with Graves' ophthalmopathy. The CDR3 runs from the conserved cysteine through the conserved F or W. Fields, in order: V gene, CDR3 protein.

V: TRBV29-1; CDR3: CSVGDTGFYEQYF
V: TRBV19; CDR3: CASSTSGISSYNEQFF
V: TRBV5-4; CDR3: CASSRSLAGDYEQYF
V: TRBV20-1; CDR3: CSASRAPNTEAFF
V: TRBV9; CDR3: CASSAEGENTEAFF
V: TRBV27; CDR3: CASSFRTSGGYARPNTGELFF
V: TRBV6-1; CDR3: CASSEISNYGYTF
V: TRBV6-1; CDR3: CASRLEAGGRETQYF
V: TRBV6-1; CDR3: CASSSTGDVGYTF
V: TRBV7-3; CDR3: CASSLVRGAGELFF
V: TRBV3-1; CDR3: CASSQLPYGYTF
V: TRBV28; CDR3: CASTLRRGLYEQYF
V: TRBV6-1; CDR3: CASSTRTDTQYF
V: TRBV7-2; CDR3: CASSSQTPRLNTEAFF
V: TRBV6-2/TRBV6-3; CDR3: CASSYSRSTGDDGYTF
V: TRBV6-1; CDR3: CASSPQSSGDIQYF
V: TRBV5-8; CDR3: CASIRDGYYEQYF
V: TRBV30; CDR3: CAWSPGRMTESGNTIYF
V: TRBV20-1; CDR3: CSATLANNNEQFF
V: TRBV3-1; CDR3: CASSRSTKNEQFF
V: TRBV12-3/TRBV12-4; CDR3: CASSHTGGGGYTF
V: TRBV7-8; CDR3: CASSLRRQGGNEKLFF
V: TRBV20-1; CDR3: CSGRAPNTEAFF
V: TRBV27; CDR3: CASSLTWTDGYTF
V: TRBV9; CDR3: CASSVEANSYNEQFF
V: TRBV19; CDR3: CASSALAVEGDGYTF
V: TRBV20-1; CDR3: CSARLLAGGLSSYEQYF
V: TRBV5-1; CDR3: CASSLVRDEQFF
V: TRBV2; CDR3: CASREDRLNTGELFF
V: TRBV6-1; CDR3: CASSRLLSSGNTIYF
V: TRBV6-2/TRBV6-3; CDR3: CASSYSGGLNTEAFF
V: TRBV20-1; CDR3: CSARDLGNSGSSEQYF
V: TRBV28; CDR3: CASSLVGDPGYTF
V: TRBV4-1; CDR3: CASSQPGTGFNQPQHF
V: TRBV12-3/TRBV12-4; CDR3: CASRRDAMADYGYTF
V: TRBV7-9; CDR3: CASISWLGRGYTF
V: TRBV20-1; CDR3: CSASTLDFGNTIYF
V: TRBV2; CDR3: CASGAGRGNQPQHF
V: TRBV6-2/TRBV6-3; CDR3: CASQGLEYNEQFF
V: TRBV19; CDR3: CASSRKGRGDYGYTF
V: TRBV27; CDR3: CARSPRTRRYYGYTF
V: TRBV4-1; CDR3: CASSQGTSNSNQPQHF
V: TRBV7-2; CDR3: CASSANSLGELFF
V: TRBV7-2; CDR3: CASSIRQGMNTEAFF
V: TRBV28; CDR3: CASSSPVAFRSGANVLTF
V: TRBV6-1; CDR3: CASSSRARVQTEAFF
V: TRBV12-3/TRBV12-4; CDR3: CASSPGQGERGTEAFF
V: TRBV20-1; CDR3: CSASRPPTSGSTYEQYF
V: TRBV12-3/TRBV12-4; CDR3: CASSSSLHSYNEQFF
V: TRBV7-8; CDR3: CASSLAGGVLGQYF
V: TRBV29-1; CDR3: CSVGALSAFF
V: TRBV5-6; CDR3: CASSIMDRQGSPLHF
V: TRBV6-1; CDR3: CASGGEDYGYTF
V: TRBV15; CDR3: CATSAGAGSYEQYF